This T cell receptor (beta chain) was identified during a study of response to subunit inactivated influenza vaccine. V shed 7 bases and J shed 0 bases, with 12 bases lying between them. This CDR3 region has 14 residues. The germline V gene encodes CDR1 LNHDA and CDR2 SQIVND (reference sequence). TCRdb re-called the RT-PCR reads with MiXCR, one entry per CDR3 protein. Of 650,000 to 800,000 distinct CDR3 sequences in the sample, less than 20% are singletons; the top ten hold under 13%. This clonotype was recorded a few times. The sequencing used PBMCs from blood, collected around 5 days after vaccination. J is TRBJ1-2 and V is TRBV19; D not resolved. The clonotype comes from a man in his fifties or sixties who received an inactivated influenza vaccine. The DNA for the CDR3 is TGTGCCAGTAACCCCTCGGGTTCTAACTATGGCTACACCTTC. It codes for CASNPSGSNYGYTF.